In this sample, the clone carrying this T cell receptor beta chain turned up a few times. Its antigen is currently unknown. The individuals who served as donors were healthy Caucasians living in Russia, aged roughly 6 to 95. Drawn from each donor were approximately 9.5 milliliters of peripheral blood. These data originate in a study of blood T cells in healthy people across ages. Whole-study findings and limits: Investigators viewed diversity estimates from one million T cells as underestimates, the study reported.

The V and J ends lost 5 bases and 1 base respectively, with 15 bases between them. The CDR3 is made up of 16 amino acids. Primers used in a second PCR of about 7 to 12 cycles were a sample-barcoded 5' primer and a J-beta primer mix. A 12-random-nucleotide template-switch adaptor tagged each cDNA molecule. Each CDR3 protein is one row after TCRdb ran MiXCR on the 5' RACE reads. The profile shows approximately 1.5 million distinct CDR3 sequences, roughly 43% of them singletons. Sequencing was carried out using blood. The chain combines TRBV12-3 or TRBV12-4 with TRBJ1-5; D unresolved. This clonotype was sampled from a woman aged 18-29 years in good health. CDR3: CASSERGAGSNQPQHF. CDR3 in DNA: TGTGCCAGCAGTGAACGGGGAGCCGGCAGCAATCAGCCCCAGCATTTT.